The 18 T cell receptor beta chains below were found in one sample sequenced in a study of blood T cell repertoires in COVID-19. TCRdb keeps only in-frame clones here, not all; method: immunoSEQ multiplex PCR. Here the sample spans some 40,000 clones, roughly 78% being singletons. Sequencing used peripheral blood. Receptors were obtained from a man aged 65 to 79 with acute or convalescent COVID-19.

The genes are TRBV5-6 and TRBJ2-1, with 9 bases aligning to TRBD1. The V and J ends lost 4 bases and 3 bases, in that order; junction bases with no gene match: 8. Germline V lookup: CDR1 SGHDT, CDR2 YYEEEE. This CDR3 contains 16 residues. The CDR3 here is CASSRGGTGYYNEQFF. Written as DNA, the CDR3 is TGTGCCAGCAGCCGGGGCGGGACAGGGTACTACAATGAGCAGTTCTTC.

The CDR3 protein is CASSLTLQGLYQPQHF. For the CDR3, the DNA is TGTGCCAGCAGCTTAACATTACAGGGGCTCTATCAGCCCCAGCATTTT. The J gene is TRBJ1-5, the V gene TRBV7-4, with TRBD1 identical over 7 bases. J lost 5 bases, V lost 2 bases, and 9 bases had no gene match. This CDR3 is built from 16 residues. Germline V gene sequence: CDR1 SGHVT, CDR2 SQSDAQ. The full variable domain, with the rest looked up from reference TRBV7-4 and TRBJ1-5, is GAGVSQSPRYKVAKRGRDVALRCDSISGHVTLYWYRQTLGQGSEVLTYSQSDAQRDKSGRPSGRFSAERPERSVSTLKIQRTEQGDSAVYLCASSLTLQGLYQPQHFGDGTRLSIL.

V gene TRBV9 combines with J gene TRBJ2-2, with TRBD2 identical over 11 bases. V gave up 4 bases and J gave up 6 bases; unmatched junction bases: 8. CDR1 and CDR2 from the germline V gene are SGDLS and YYNGEE. The CDR3 extends over 16 amino acids. The CDR3 loop reads CASSPRLAGSSGELFF. As DNA, the CDR3 is TGTGCCAGCAGCCCCCGACTAGCGGGATCGTCCGGGGAGCTGTTTTTT.

V is TRBV19 and J is TRBJ1-5; TRBD1 agrees at 7 bases. The CDR3 is made up of 13 amino acids. V shed 11 bases and J 6 bases; nucleotides not matched to a gene: 10. Germline assignment: CDR1 LNHDA and CDR2 SQIVND (reference sequence). The CDR3 nucleotides are TGTGCCGGGAACAGGGGCGTCGGTCAGCCCCAGCATTTT. As protein: CAGNRGVGQPQHF.

The rearrangement uses TRBV11-2 and TRBJ1-5; D might be TRBD1 (5 bases). The V end lost 5 bases, the J end lost 6 bases, and 14 bases lay between the germline ends. Germline V gives CDR1 SGHAT, CDR2 FQNNGV. CDR3 size: 14 residues. This chain's CDR3 is CASSLQGVGQPQHF. In DNA form, the CDR3 reads TGTGCCAGCAGCCTCCAAGGGGTGGGTCAGCCCCAGCATTTT.

The genes are TRBV27 and TRBJ1-4; perhaps TRBD1 as D (6 bases). This CDR3 region has 16 residues. The V end was cut by 3 bases, the J end by 4 bases, with 15 bases between. In germline, CDR1 is MNHEY, CDR2 SMNVEV (reference sequence). In DNA, the CDR3 is TGTGCCAGCAGTTTCCTTCAGGGGCGGATTAATGAAAAACTGTTTTTT. Translation: CASSFLQGRINEKLFF.

Relative to its sample, this clone is medium-sized (0.01 to 0.1%). This chain joins TRBV3-1 (or the pseudogene TRBV3-2) and TRBJ2-3, with TRBD2 matching over 7 bases. This CDR3 has 16 residues. V was pared by 4 bases and J by 4 bases, with 11 bases of the junction left unmatched. Germline V lookup: CDR1 LGHDT, CDR2 YNNKEL (reference sequence). CDR3 nucleotides: TGTGCCAGCAGCCCGAAGGGTGGGGCGGGAGCAGATACGCAGTATTTT. Its protein is CASSPKGGAGADTQYF.

This chain links TRBV7-2 with TRBJ1-3; the D is unclear. V was shortened by 5 bases and J by 8 bases, with 19 bases between the two germline ends. CDR1 and CDR2 (germline): SGHTA, FQGNSA. This CDR3 is built from 15 residues. CDR3 sequence (DNA): TGTGCCAGCAGCCCGGGCGGGGTATTTCGGGACACCATATATTTT. It is translated as CASSPGGVFRDTIYF.

This chain links TRBV29-1 with TRBJ2-4, with 14 bases lining up with TRBD2. Trimming removed 4 bases from V and 8 bases from J; junction bases left unmatched: 7. This CDR3 contains 15 residues. The germline V gene has CDR1 SQVTM and CDR2 ANQGSEA. The CDR3 is CSVAGLAGVGDIQYF. The CDR3 coding sequence is TGCAGCGTTGCGGGACTAGCGGGAGTCGGGGACATTCAGTACTTC.

V and J are TRBV10-3 and TRBJ1-5; perhaps TRBD1 as D (5 bases). CDR3 size: 17 residues. Trimming took 0 bases from V and 0 from J, leaving 12 bases between them. Germline CDR1 reads ENHRY; CDR2 reads SYGVKD. The CDR3 sequence: CAISESAGLDSNQPQHF. CDR3 sequence (DNA): TGTGCCATCAGTGAGTCGGCAGGGCTGGATAGCAATCAGCCCCAGCATTTT.

J is TRBJ2-7 and V is TRBV10-3; D ambiguous. With 0 bases removed from V and 2 bases from J, the gap between germline ends came to 8 bases. Germline CDR1 reads ENHRY; CDR2 reads SYGVKD. The CDR3 contains 14 residues. The CDR3 DNA is TGTGCCATCAGTGAGTCTCTCAGTGCCTACGAGCAGTACTTC. Translating it yields CAISESLSAYEQYF.

The V and J genes are TRBV6-2 or TRBV6-3 and TRBJ2-1, with 8 bases lining up with TRBD1. The J segment lost 8 bases and the V segment lost 2 bases, leaving 17 bases of the junction unmatched. CDR1 and CDR2 (germline): MNHEY, SVGEGT. There are 18 residues in the CDR3. This CDR3 is CASSYPRDRMSFVDEQFF. The CDR3 nucleotides are TGTGCCAGCAGTTACCCCCGGGACAGGATGAGTTTCGTGGATGAGCAGTTCTTC.

This rearrangement joins TRBV10-1 to TRBJ1-1, with TRBD1 identical over 9 bases. Germline loops: CDR1 WNHNN, CDR2 SYGVQD (reference sequence). V shed 6 bases and J 1 base; nucleotides not matched to a gene: 6. CDR3 size: 15 residues. The CDR3 DNA is TGCGCCAGCAGACCACGGACAGGGGCGAACACTGAAGCTTTCTTT. It codes for CASRPRTGANTEAFF.

V is TRBV6-2 or TRBV6-3 and J is TRBJ1-6, with D unresolved. CDR1 MNHEY and CDR2 SVGEGT come from the germline V gene. The V gene lost 6 bases and the J gene lost 5 bases, with 11 bases spanning the gap. The CDR3 spans 14 residues. CDR3 sequence: CASSPLRDNSPLHF. In DNA form, the CDR3 reads TGTGCCAGCAGCCCGCTGAGGGATAATTCACCCCTCCACTTT.

V is TRBV7-6 and J is TRBJ1-3; TRBD1 aligns across 10 bases. The CDR3 runs 15 residues. Germline V gene data show CDR1 as SGHVS and CDR2 as FNYEAQ. Germline trimming cut 5 bases from V and 2 bases from J; bases unmatched to any gene: 3. DNA for the CDR3: TGTGCCAGCAGCATAGACAGGGGGCCTGGAAACACCATATATTTT. Translating gives CASSIDRGPGNTIYF. Using reference TRBV7-6 and TRBJ1-3 for the parts outside the CDR3, the full variable domain is GAGVSQSPRYKVTKRGQDVALRCDPISGHVSLYWYRQALGQGPEFLTYFNYEAQQDKSGLPNDRFSAERPEGSISTLTIQRTEQRDSAMYRCASSIDRGPGNTIYFGEGSWLTVV.

This chain links TRBV6-6 with TRBJ1-5; D may be TRBD1 (5 bases). In germline, CDR1 is MNHNY, CDR2 SVGAGI (reference sequence). CDR3 length: 13 amino acids. The V end was cut by 4 bases, the J end by 3 bases, with 7 bases between. The CDR3 sequence: CASSLGVNQPQHF. CDR3 in DNA: TGTGCCAGCAGTTTAGGGGTCAATCAGCCCCAGCATTTT.

This rearrangement joins TRBV3-1 (or the pseudogene TRBV3-2) to TRBJ2-2, with D tentatively TRBD1 (5 bases). V lost 0 bases and J lost 2, with 10 bases in between. CDR3 length: 16 amino acids. The V gene's germline CDR1 is LGHDT and CDR2 YNNKEL (reference sequence). CDR3 sequence (DNA): TGTGCCAGCAGCCAAGATTTACAGGAAAACACCGGGGAGCTGTTTTTT. Translated: CASSQDLQENTGELFF.

The genes are TRBV6-4 and TRBJ2-3, with D perhaps TRBD1 (5 bases). The CDR3 is 14 amino acids. Germline V gene lookup returns CDR1 MRHNA and CDR2 SNTAGT. V lost 5 bases to trimming and J lost 2 bases, with 11 bases between them. CDR3 in amino acids: CASSSGHNTDTQYF. The CDR3 DNA follows: TGTGCCAGCAGTTCCGGACACAACACAGATACGCAGTATTTT.